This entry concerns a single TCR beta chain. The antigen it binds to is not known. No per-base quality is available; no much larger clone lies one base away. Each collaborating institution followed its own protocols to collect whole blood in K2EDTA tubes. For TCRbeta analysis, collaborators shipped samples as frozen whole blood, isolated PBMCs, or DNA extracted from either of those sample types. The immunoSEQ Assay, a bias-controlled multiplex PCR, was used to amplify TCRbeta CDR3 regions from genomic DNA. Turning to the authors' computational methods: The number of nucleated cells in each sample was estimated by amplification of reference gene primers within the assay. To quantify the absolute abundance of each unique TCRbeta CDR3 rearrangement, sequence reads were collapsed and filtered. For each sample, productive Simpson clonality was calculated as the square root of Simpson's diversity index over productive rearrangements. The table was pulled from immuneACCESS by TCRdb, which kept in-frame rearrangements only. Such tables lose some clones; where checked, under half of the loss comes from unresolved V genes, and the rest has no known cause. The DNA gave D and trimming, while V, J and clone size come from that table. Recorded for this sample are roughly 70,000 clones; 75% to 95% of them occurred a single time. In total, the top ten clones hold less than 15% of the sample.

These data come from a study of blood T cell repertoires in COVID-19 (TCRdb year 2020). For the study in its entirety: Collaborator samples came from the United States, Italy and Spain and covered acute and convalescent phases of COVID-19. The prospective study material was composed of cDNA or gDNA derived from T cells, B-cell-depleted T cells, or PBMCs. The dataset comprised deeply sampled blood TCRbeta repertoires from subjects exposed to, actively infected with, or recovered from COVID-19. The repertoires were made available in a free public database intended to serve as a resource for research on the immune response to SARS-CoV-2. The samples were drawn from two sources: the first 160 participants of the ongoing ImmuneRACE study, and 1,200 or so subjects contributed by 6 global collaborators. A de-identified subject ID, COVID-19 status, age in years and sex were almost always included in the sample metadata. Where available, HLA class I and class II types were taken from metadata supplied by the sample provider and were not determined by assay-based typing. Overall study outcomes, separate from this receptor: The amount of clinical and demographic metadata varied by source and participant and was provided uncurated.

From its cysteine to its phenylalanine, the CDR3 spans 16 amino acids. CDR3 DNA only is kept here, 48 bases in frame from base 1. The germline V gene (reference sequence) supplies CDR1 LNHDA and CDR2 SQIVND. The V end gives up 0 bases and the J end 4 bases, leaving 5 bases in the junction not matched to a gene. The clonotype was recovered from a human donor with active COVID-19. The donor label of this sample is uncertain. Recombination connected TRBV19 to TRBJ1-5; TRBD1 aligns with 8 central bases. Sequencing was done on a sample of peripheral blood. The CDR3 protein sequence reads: CASSIEGQGANQPQHF. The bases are TGTGCCAGTAGTATAGAAGGGCAGGGGGCGAATCAGCCCCAGCATTTT.